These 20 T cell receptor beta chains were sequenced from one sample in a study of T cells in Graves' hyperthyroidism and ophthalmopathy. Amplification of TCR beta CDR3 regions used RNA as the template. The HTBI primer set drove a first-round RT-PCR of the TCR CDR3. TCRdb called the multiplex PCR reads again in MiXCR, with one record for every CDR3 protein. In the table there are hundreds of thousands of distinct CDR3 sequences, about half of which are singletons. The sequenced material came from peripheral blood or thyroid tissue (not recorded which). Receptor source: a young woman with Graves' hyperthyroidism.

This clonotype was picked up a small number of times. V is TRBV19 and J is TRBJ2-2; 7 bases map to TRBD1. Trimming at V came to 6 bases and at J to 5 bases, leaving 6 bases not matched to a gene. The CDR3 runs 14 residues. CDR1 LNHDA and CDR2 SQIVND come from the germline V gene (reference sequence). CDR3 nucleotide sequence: TGTGCCAGTAGCTTTGACAGGGTTACCGGGGAGCTGTTTTTT. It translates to CASSFDRVTGELFF.

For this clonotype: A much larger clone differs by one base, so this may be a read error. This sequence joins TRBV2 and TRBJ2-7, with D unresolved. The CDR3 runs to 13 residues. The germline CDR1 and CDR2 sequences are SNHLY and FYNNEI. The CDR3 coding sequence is TGTGCCAGCAGTGAGAACAACGCCTACGGGCAGTACTTC. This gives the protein CASSENNAYGQYF.

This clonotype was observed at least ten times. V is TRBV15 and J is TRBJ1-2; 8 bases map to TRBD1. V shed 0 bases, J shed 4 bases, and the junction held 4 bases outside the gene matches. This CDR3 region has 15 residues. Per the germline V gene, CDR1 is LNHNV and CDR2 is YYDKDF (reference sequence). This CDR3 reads CATSRDRQGSYGYTF. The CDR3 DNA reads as TGTGCCACCAGCAGAGACCGACAGGGGTCCTATGGCTACACCTTC.

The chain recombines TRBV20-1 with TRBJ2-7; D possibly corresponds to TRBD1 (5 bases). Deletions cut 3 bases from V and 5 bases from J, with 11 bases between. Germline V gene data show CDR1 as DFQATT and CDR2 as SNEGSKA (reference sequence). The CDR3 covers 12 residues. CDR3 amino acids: CSASSGFNEQYF. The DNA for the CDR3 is TGCAGTGCTAGTTCAGGGTTTAACGAGCAGTACTTC.

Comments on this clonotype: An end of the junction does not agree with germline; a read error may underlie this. CDR3 sequence: CASSPLDRRYQPQHF. The DNA of the CDR3 is TGTGCCAGCAGTCCCCTGGACAGACGGTATCAGCCCCAGCATTTT. The chain combines TRBV24-1 with TRBJ1-5; a possible D gene is TRBD1 (6 bases). CDR1 is KGHDR, CDR2 SFDVKD, per germline. CDR3 length: 15 residues.

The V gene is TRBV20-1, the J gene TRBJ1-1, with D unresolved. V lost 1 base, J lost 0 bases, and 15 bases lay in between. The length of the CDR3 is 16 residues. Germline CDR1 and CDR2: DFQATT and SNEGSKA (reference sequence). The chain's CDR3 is CSARGLGSTMNTEAFF. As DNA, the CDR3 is TGCAGTGCTAGAGGGTTGGGCTCTACCATGAACACTGAAGCTTTCTTT.

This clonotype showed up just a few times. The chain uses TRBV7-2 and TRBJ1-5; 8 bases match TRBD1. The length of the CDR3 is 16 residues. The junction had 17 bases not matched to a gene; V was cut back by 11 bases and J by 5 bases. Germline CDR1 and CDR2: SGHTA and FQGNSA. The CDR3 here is CAWSRAEGQGYQPQHF. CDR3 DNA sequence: TGTGCCTGGTCTCGAGCTGAAGGACAGGGTTATCAGCCCCAGCATTTT.

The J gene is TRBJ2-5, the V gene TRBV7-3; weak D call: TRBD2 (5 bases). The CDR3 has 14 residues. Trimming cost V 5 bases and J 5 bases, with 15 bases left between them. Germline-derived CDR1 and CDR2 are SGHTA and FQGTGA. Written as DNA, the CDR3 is TGTGCCAGCAGCGTAGGGAGCTCCATCGAGACCCAGTACTTC. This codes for CASSVGSSIETQYF. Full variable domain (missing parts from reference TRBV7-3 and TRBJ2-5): GAGVSQTPSNKVTEKGKYVELRCDPISGHTALYWYRQSLGQGPEFLIYFQGTGAADDSGLPNDRFFAVRPEGSVSTLKIQRTERGDSAVYLCASSVGSSIETQYFGPGTRLLVL.

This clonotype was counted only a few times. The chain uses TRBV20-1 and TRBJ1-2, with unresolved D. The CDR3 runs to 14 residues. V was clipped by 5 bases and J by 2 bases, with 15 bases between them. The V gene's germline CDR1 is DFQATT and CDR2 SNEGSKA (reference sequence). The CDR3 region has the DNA TGCAGTGCTCCCCTCCCAGCCCCAAACTATGGCTACACCTTC. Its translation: CSAPLPAPNYGYTF.

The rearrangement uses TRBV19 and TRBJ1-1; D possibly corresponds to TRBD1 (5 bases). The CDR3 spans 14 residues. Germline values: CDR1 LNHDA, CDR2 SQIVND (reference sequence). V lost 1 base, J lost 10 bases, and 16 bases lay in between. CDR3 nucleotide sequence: TGTGCCAGTAGTATAGCCGGGCAAGGGGTAGGAGCTTTCTTT. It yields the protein CASSIAGQGVGAFF.

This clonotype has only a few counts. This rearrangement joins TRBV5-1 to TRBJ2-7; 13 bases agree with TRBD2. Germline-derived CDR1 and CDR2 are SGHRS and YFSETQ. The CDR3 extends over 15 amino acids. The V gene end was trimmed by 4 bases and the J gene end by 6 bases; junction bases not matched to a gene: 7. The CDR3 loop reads CASSIGLAGAAEQYF. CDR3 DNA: TGCGCCAGCAGCATCGGACTAGCGGGAGCAGCCGAGCAGTACTTC.

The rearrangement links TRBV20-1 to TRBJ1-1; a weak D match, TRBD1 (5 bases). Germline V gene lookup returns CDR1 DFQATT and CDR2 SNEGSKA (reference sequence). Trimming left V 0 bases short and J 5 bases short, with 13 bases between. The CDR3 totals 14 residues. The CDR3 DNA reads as TGCAGTGCTAGAGAAAGGGGCGCATGGACTGAAGCTTTCTTT. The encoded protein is CSARERGAWTEAFF.

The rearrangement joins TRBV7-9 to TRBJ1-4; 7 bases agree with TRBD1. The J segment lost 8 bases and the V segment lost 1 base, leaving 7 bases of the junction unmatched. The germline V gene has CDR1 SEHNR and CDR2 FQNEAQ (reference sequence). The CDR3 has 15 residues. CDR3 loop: CASSLDTPGQEKLFF. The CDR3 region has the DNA TGTGCCAGCAGCTTAGACACCCCGGGACAGGAAAAACTGTTTTTT.

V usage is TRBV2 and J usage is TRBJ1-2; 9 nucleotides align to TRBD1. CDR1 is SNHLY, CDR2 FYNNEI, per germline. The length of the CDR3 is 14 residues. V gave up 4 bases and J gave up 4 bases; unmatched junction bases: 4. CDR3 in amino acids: CASSGQGETYGYTF. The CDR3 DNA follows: TGTGCCAGCAGTGGACAGGGGGAAACCTATGGCTACACCTTC. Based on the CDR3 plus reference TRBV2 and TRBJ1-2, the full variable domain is EPEVTQTPSHQVTQMGQEVILRCVPISNHLYFYWYRQILGQKVEFLVSFYNNEISEKSEIFDDQFSVERPDGSNFTLKIRSTKLEDSAMYFCASSGQGETYGYTFGSGTRLTVV.

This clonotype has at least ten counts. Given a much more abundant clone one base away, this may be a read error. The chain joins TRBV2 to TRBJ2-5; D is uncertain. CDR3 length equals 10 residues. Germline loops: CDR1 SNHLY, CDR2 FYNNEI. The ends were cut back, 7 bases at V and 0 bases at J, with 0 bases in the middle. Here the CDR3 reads CASNQETQYF. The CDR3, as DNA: TGTGCCAGCAACCAAGAGACCCAGTACTTC. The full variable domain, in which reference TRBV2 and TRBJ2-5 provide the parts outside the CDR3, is EPEVTQTPSHQVTQMGQEVILRCVPISNHLYFYWYRQILGQKVEFLVSFYNNEISEKSEIFDDQFSVERPDGSNFTLKIRSTKLEDSAMYFCASNQETQYFGPGTRLLVL.

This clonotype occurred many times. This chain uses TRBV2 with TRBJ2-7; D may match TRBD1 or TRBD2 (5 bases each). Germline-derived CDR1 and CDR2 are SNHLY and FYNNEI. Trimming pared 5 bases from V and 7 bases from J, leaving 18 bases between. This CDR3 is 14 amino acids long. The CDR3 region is CASSSGTRSGEQYF. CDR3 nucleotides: TGTGCCAGCAGTTCCGGGACCCGGTCTGGTGAGCAGTACTTC.

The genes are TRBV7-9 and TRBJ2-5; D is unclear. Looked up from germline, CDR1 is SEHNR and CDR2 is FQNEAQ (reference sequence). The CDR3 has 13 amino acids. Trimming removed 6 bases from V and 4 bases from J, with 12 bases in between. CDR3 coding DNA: TGTGCCAGCAGTTCTGGCCCCGTAGAGACCCAGTACTTC. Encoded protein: CASSSGPVETQYF.

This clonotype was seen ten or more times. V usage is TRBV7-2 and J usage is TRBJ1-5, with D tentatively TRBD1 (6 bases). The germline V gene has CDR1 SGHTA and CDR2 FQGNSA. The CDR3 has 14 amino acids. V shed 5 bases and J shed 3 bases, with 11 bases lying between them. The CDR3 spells CASSPTGINQPQHF. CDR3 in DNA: TGTGCCAGCAGCCCTACAGGGATCAATCAGCCCCAGCATTTT.

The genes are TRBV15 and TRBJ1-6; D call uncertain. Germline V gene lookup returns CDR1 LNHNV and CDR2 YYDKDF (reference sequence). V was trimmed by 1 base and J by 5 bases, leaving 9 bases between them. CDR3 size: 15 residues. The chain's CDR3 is CATSRARGNNSPLHF. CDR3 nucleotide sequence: TGTGCCACCAGCAGAGCCCGTGGGAATAATTCACCCCTCCACTTT.

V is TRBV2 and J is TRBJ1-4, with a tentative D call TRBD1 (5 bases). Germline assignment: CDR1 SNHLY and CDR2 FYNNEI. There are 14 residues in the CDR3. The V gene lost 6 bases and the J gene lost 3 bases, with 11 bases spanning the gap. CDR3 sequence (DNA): TGTGCCAGCAGCAGGGATTCAGCTAATGAAAAACTGTTTTTT. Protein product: CASSRDSANEKLFF.